The sequence of this TCR beta chain was determined in a study of blood T cell repertoires in COVID-19. Methods used by the authors: Reference gene primer amplification gave nucleated cell count estimates. Profiling relied on immunoSEQ multiplex PCR, and the TCRdb table lists in-frame clones only, not all of them. That table furnishes V, J and clone size, whereas the DNA furnished D and trimming. The table includes under 200,000 clones, roughly 80% detected once. The V gene end was trimmed by 3 bases and the J gene end by 8 bases; junction bases not matched to a gene: 13. Germline V gene data show CDR1 as KGHDR and CDR2 as SFDVKD. CDR3 length: 16 amino acids.

This sequence originates from a man aged 65-85 years with acute or convalescent COVID-19. Sequencing used peripheral blood. The chain employs TRBV24-1 and TRBJ1-2; 8 nucleotides line up with TRBD1. The CDR3: CATSDPTGTGGKGYTF. The CDR3 DNA follows: TGTGCCACCAGTGATCCGACGGGGACAGGCGGTAAAGGCTACACCTTC.